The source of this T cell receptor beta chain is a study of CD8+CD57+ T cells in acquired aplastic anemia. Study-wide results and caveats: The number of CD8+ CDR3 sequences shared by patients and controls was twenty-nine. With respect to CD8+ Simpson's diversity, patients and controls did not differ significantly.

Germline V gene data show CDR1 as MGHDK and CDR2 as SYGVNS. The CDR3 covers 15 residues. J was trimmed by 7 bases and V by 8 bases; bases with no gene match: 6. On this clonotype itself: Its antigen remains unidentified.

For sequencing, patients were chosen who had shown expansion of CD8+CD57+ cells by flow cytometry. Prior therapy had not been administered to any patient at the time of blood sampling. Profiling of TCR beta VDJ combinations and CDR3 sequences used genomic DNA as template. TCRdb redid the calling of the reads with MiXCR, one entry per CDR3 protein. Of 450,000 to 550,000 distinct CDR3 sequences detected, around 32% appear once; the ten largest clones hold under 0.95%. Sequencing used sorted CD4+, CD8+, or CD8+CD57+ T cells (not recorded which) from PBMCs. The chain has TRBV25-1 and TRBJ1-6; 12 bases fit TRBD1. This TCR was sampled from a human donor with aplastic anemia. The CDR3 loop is CASGDRGRPNSPLHF. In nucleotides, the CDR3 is TGTGCCAGCGGGGACAGGGGGCGACCGAATTCACCCCTCCACTTT.